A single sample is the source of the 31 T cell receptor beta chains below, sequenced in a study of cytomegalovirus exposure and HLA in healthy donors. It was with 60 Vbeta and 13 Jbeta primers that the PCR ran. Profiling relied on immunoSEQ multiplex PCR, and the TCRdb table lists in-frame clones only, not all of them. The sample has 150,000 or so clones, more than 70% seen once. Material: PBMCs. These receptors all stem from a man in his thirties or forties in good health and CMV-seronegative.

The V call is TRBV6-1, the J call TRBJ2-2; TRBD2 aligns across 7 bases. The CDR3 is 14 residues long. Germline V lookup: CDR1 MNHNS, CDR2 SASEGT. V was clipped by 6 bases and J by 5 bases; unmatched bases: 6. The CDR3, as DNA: TGTGCCAGCAGCGAAAGCGGGGAAACCGGGGAGCTGTTTTTT. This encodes CASSESGETGELFF.

The CDR3 DNA reads as TGTGCCAGTAGCACAGGTCTCACCTACGAGCAGTACTTC. It encodes CASSTGLTYEQYF. This chain links TRBV19 with TRBJ2-7, with a weak D call TRBD1 (5 bases). Per germline, CDR1 LNHDA and CDR2 SQIVND (reference sequence). Trimming took 6 bases from V and 2 from J, leaving 11 bases between them. The CDR3 is 13 amino acids.

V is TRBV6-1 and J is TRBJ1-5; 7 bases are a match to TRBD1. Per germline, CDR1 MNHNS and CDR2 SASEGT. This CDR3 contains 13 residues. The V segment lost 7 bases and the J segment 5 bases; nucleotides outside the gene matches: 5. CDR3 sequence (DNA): TGTGCCAGCAAGGGGGACAGTTATCAGCCCCAGCATTTT. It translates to CASKGDSYQPQHF.

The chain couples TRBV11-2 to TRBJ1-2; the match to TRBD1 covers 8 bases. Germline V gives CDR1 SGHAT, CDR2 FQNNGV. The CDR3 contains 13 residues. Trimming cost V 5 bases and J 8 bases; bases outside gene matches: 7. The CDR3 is CASSPLTGDGYTF. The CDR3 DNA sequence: TGTGCCAGCAGCCCCCTGACAGGGGACGGCTACACCTTC.

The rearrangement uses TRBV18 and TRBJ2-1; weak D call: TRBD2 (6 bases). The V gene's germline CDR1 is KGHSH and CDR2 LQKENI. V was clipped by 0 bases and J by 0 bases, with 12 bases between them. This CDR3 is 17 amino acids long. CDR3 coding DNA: TGTGCCAGCTCACCACCGCCGGGGGTCTCCTCCTACAATGAGCAGTTCTTC. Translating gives CASSPPPGVSSYNEQFF.

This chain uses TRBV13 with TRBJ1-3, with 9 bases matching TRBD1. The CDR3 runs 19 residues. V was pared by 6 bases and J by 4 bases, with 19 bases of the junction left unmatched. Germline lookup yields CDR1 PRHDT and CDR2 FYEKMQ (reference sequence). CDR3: CASRLRRTGGSNPGNTIYF. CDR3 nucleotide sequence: TGTGCCAGCAGACTACGAAGAACAGGGGGCTCCAACCCAGGAAACACCATATATTTT.

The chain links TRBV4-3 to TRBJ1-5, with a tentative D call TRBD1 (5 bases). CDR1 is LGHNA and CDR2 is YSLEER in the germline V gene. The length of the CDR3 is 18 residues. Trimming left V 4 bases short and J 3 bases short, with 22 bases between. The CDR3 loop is CASSPYWGEGPHNQPQHF. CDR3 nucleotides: TGCGCCAGCAGCCCCTACTGGGGGGAGGGTCCCCACAATCAGCCCCAGCATTTT.

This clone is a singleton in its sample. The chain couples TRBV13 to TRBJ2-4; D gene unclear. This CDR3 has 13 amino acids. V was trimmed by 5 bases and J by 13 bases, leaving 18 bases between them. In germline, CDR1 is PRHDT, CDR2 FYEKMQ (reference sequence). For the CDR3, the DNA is TGTGCCAGCAGCCCCCCCTCTCCCCCCGGGCAGTACTTC. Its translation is CASSPPSPPGQYF.

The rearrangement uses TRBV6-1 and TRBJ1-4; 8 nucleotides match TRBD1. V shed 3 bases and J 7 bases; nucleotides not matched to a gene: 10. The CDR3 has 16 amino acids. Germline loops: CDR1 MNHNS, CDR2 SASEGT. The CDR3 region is CASSDGQTGVSEKLFF. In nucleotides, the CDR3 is TGTGCCAGCAGTGATGGGCAGACAGGGGTTAGTGAAAAACTGTTTTTT.

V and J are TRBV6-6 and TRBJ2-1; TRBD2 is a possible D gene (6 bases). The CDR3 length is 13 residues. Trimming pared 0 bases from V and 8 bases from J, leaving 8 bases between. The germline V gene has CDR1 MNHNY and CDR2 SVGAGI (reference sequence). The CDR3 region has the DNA TGTGCCAGCAGTTACTCGGAGGGACATGAGCAGTTCTTC. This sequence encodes CASSYSEGHEQFF.

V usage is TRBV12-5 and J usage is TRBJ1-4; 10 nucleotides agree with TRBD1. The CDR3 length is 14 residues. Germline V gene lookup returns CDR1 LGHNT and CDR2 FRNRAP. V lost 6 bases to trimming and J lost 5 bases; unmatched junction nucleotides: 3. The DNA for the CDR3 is TGTGCTAGTGGCCCGGGACAGGGGAATGAAAAACTGTTTTTT. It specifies CASGPGQGNEKLFF.

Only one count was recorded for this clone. Here the CDR3 reads CASSLARASGGLDTQYF. The CDR3 nucleotides read TGTGCCAGCAGCTTAGCCCGGGCTAGCGGGGGGCTGGATACGCAGTATTTT. The chain joins TRBV7-2 to TRBJ2-3, with 11 positions matching TRBD2. The CDR3 length is 17 residues. The V segment lost 0 bases and the J segment 6 bases; nucleotides outside the gene matches: 8. The V gene's germline CDR1 is SGHTA and CDR2 FQGNSA.

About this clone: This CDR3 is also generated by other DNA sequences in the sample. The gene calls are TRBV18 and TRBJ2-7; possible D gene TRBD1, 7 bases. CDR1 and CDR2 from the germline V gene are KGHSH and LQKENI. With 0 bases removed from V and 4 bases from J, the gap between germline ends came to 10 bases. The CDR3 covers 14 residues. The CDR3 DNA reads TGTGCCAGCTCACCACCGACAGGGACTTACGAGCAGTACTTC. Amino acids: CASSPPTGTYEQYF.

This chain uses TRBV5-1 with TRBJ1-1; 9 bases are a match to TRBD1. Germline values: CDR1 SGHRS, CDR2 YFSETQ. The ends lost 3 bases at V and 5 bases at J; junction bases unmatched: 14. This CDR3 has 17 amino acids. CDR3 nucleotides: TGCGCCAGCAGCTCAACAGGGGGCGCTCTCGGGAAGACTGAAGCTTTCTTT. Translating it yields CASSSTGGALGKTEAFF.

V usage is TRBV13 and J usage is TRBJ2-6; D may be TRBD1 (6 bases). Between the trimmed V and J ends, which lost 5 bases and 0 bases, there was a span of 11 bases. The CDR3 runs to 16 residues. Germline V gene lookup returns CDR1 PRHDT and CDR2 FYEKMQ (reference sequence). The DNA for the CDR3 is TGTGCCAGCAGCACGGACAGCAACTCTGGGGCCAACGTCCTGACTTTC. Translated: CASSTDSNSGANVLTF.

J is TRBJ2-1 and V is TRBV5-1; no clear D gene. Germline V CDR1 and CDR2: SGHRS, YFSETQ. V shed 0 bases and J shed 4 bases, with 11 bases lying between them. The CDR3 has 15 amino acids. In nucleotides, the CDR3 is TGCGCCAGCAGCTTGGGGCACAACATATACAATGAGCAGTTCTTC. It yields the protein CASSLGHNIYNEQFF.

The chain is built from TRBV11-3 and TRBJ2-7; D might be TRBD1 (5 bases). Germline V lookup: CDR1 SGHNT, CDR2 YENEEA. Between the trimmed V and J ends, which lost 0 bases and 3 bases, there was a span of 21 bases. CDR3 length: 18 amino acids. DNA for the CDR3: TGTGCCAGCAGCTTAGATGGCTCTCTCAGGGCATTACACTACGAGCAGTACTTC. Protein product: CASSLDGSLRALHYEQYF.

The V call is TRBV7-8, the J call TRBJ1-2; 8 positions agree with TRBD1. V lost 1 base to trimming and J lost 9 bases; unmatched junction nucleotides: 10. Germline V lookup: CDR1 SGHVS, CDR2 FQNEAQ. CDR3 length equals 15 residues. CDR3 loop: CASSLGWGQVVSYTF. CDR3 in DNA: TGTGCCAGCAGCTTAGGGTGGGGACAGGTGGTAAGCTACACCTTC. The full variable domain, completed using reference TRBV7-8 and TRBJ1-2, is GAGVSQSPRYKVAKRGQDVALRCDPISGHVSLFWYQQALGQGPEFLTYFQNEAQLDKSGLPSDRFFAERPEGSVSTLKIQRTQQEDSAVYLCASSLGWGQVVSYTFGSGTRLTVV.

The CDR3 DNA sequence: TGTGCCAGCAGCTTAGCGGCGAGGAATTACGAGCAGTACTTC. It is translated as CASSLAARNYEQYF. J is TRBJ2-7 and V is TRBV7-2; no definite D call. Germline V CDR1 and CDR2: SGHTA, FQGNSA. Trimming removed 0 bases at V and 4 bases at J, with 10 bases between. The CDR3 runs 14 residues.

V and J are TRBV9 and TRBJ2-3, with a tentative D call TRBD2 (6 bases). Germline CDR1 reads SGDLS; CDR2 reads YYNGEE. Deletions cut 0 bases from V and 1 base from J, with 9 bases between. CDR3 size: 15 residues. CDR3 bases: TGTGCCAGCAGCGTAGGGGGAGGACGCACAGATACGCAGTATTTT. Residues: CASSVGGGRTDTQYF.

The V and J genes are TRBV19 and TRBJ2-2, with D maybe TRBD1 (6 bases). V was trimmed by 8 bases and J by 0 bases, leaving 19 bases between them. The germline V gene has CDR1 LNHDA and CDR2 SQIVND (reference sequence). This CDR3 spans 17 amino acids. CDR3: CASFPFSTGSNTGELFF. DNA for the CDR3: TGTGCCAGTTTCCCATTCTCGACAGGATCGAACACCGGGGAGCTGTTTTTT.

CDR3 in amino acids: CASSLRIESNTEAFF. CDR3 in DNA: TGTGCCAGCAGCTTAAGAATAGAATCGAACACTGAAGCTTTCTTT. The chain has TRBV7-9 and TRBJ1-1; D not resolved. Looked up from germline, CDR1 is SEHNR and CDR2 is FQNEAQ (reference sequence). This CDR3 region has 15 residues. V was clipped by 2 bases and J by 1 base, with 11 bases between them.

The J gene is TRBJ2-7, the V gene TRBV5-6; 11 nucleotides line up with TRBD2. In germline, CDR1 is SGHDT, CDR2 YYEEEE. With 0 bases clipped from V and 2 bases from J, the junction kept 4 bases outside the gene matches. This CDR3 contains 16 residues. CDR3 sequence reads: CASSLVASGGTYEQYF. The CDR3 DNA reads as TGTGCCAGCAGCTTGGTGGCTAGCGGGGGGACCTACGAGCAGTACTTC.

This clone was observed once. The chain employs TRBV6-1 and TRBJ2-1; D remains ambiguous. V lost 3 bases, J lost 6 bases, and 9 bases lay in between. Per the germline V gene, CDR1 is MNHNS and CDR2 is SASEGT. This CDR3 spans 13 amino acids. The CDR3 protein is CASSDLPPNEQFF. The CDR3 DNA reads TGTGCCAGCAGTGACCTACCTCCCAATGAGCAGTTCTTC.

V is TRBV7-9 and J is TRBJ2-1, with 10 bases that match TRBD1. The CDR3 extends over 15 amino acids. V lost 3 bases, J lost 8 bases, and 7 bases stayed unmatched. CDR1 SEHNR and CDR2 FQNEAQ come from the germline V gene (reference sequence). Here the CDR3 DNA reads TGTGCCAGCAGCTTCCGGGACAGGGGATCGTATGAGCAGTTCTTC. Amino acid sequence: CASSFRDRGSYEQFF.

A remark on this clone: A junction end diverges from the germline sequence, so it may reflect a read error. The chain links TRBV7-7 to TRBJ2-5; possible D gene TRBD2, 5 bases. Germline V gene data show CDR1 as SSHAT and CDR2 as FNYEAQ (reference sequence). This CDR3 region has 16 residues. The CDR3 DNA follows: TGTGCTAGCAGTTTAGGGCGGTCGGGGTCGTGGGAGACCCAGTACTTC. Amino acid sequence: CASSLGRSGSWETQYF.

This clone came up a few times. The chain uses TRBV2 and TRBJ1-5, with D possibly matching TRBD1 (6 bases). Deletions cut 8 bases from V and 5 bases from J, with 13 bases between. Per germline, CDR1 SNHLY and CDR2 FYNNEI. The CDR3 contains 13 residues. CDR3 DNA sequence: TGTGCCAGCGGAGACAGGCCTGATCAGCCCCAGCATTTT. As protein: CASGDRPDQPQHF.

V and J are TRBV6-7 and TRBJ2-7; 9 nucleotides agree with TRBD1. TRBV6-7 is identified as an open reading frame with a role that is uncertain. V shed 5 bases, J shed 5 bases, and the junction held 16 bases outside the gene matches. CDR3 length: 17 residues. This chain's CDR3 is CASSIHETGTGINEQYF. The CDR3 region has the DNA TGTGCCAGCAGTATTCACGAGACCGGGACAGGGATTAACGAGCAGTACTTC.

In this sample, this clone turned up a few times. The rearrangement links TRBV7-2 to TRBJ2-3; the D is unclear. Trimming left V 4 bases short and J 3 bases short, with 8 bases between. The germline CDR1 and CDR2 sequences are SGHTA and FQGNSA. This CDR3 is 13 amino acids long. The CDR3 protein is CASSYLRTDTQYF. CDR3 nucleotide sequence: TGTGCCAGCAGCTACCTCAGGACAGATACGCAGTATTTT. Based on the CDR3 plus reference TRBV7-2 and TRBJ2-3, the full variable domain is GAGVSQSPSNKVTEKGKDVELRCDPISGHTALYWYRQSLGQGLEFLIYFQGNSAPDKSGLPSDRFSAERTGGSVSTLTIQRTQQEDSAVYLCASSYLRTDTQYFGPGTRLTVL.

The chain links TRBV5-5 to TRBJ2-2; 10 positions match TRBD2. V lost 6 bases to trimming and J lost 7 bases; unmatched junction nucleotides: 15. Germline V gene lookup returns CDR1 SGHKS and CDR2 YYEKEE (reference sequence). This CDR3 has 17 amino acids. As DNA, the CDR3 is TGTGCCAGCATTCTGGTAGCGGGGGGACCCTATGTCGGGGAGCTGTTTTTT. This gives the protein CASILVAGGPYVGELFF.

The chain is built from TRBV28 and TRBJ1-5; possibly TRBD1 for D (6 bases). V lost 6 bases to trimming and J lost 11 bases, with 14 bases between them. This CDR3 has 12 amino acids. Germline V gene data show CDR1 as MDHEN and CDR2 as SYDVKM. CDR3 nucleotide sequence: TGTGCCAGCAGCCCTAACGACAGGTCCCAGCATTTT. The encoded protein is CASSPNDRSQHF.